These 23 T cell receptor beta chains were all obtained from the same sample, sequenced in a study of CXCR4 blockade with PD-1 therapy in pancreatic cancer. Some clones are missing from TCRdb's copy, which holds only in-frame ones; the method was immunoSEQ multiplex PCR. Of fewer than 6,500 clones detected, around 50% appear once; the ten largest clones hold approximately 8%. Sequencing was performed on tumor tissue. Source of these receptors: a human donor with pancreatic ductal adenocarcinoma.

The V call is TRBV7-5, the J call TRBJ1-3. TRBV7-5 is termed a pseudogene. The CDR3 sequence is 17 residues long. In nucleotides, the CDR3 is TGTGCCAGCAGCTTCCGGAGGCAGGCGAGCTCTGGAAACACCATATATTTT. The encoded protein is CASSFRRQASSGNTIYF.

V usage is TRBV19 and J usage is TRBJ1-1; D possibly corresponds to TRBD1 (6 bases). This CDR3 spans 13 amino acids. V was clipped by 6 bases and J by 1 base, with 9 bases between them. The germline CDR1 and CDR2 sequences are LNHDA and SQIVND (reference sequence). The CDR3 protein is CASRQGPNTEAFF. The CDR3 bases are TGTGCCAGTAGACAGGGCCCGAACACTGAAGCTTTCTTT.

The V and J genes are TRBV19 and TRBJ1-2; 10 bases fit TRBD1. Germline CDR1 and CDR2: LNHDA and SQIVND (reference sequence). V trimming: 7 bases; J trimming: 7 bases; junction bases outside the gene matches: 9. This CDR3 spans 14 amino acids. CDR3 region: CASNPDRGRGGYTF. CDR3 nucleotides: TGTGCCAGTAATCCGGACAGGGGGAGAGGTGGCTACACCTTC.

This clone has a handful of counts. The V and J genes are TRBV9 and TRBJ2-7; possibly TRBD2 for D (6 bases). This CDR3 comprises 15 residues. V lost 4 bases, J lost 4 bases, and 18 bases lay in between. CDR1 and CDR2 from the germline V gene are SGDLS and YYNGEE. Written as DNA, the CDR3 is TGTGCCAGCAGCCCGAGCGGTCGGGGGACTTACGAGCAGTACTTC. Amino acids: CASSPSGRGTYEQYF.

The rearrangement uses TRBV19 and TRBJ2-1; 11 nucleotides line up with TRBD2. The CDR3 has 16 amino acids. V dropped 7 bases and J dropped 6; count of bases not matched to a gene: 11. The V gene's germline CDR1 is LNHDA and CDR2 SQIVND (reference sequence). The CDR3 DNA follows: TGTGCCAGTATGGGAACTAGCGGGAGCCTAGGCAATGAGCAGTTCTTC. It translates to CASMGTSGSLGNEQFF.

Regarding this clone: Relative to the germline gene, one junction end is altered; a read error may explain this. The chain has TRBV6-8 and TRBJ2-2; D ambiguous. The germline gives CDR1 MNHGY, CDR2 SAAAGT. The CDR3 runs to 12 residues. CDR3 nucleotides: TGTGCCAGCAGTCGAACAACCGAGGAGCTGTTTTTT. Its protein product is CASSRTTEELFF.

V usage is TRBV19 and J usage is TRBJ1-1; tentatively, D is TRBD1 (5 bases). Between the trimmed V and J ends, which lost 0 bases and 5 bases, there was a span of 13 bases. The length of the CDR3 is 15 residues. Germline V gives CDR1 LNHDA, CDR2 SQIVND (reference sequence). The CDR3 sequence: CASSIDGADWTEAFF. For the CDR3, the DNA is TGTGCCAGTAGTATAGATGGGGCAGATTGGACTGAAGCTTTCTTT.

This chain connects TRBV12-5 to TRBJ1-2, with a weak D call TRBD1 (5 bases). Germline V gives CDR1 LGHNT, CDR2 FRNRAP. The CDR3 runs 16 residues. Trimming cost V 6 bases and J 6 bases, with 23 bases left between them. CDR3 amino acids: CASGTDKSRGHDGYTF. As DNA, the CDR3 is TGTGCTAGTGGAACCGACAAAAGTCGAGGACACGATGGCTACACCTTC.

This clone rates as large. V usage is TRBV15 and J usage is TRBJ2-1; D remains unclear. V lost 0 bases to trimming and J lost 2 bases, with 14 bases between them. Per the germline V gene, CDR1 is LNHNV and CDR2 is YYDKDF (reference sequence). The CDR3 is made up of 17 amino acids. The chain's CDR3 is CATSRDGIPGPYNEQFF. The CDR3 nucleotides read TGTGCCACCAGCAGAGATGGTATCCCCGGACCCTACAATGAGCAGTTCTTC.

This clone was counted only a few times. This chain links TRBV6-8 with TRBJ2-3, with TRBD2 as a possible D gene (5 bases). Germline V gives CDR1 MNHGY, CDR2 SAAAGT. V was pared by 8 bases and J by 5 bases, with 14 bases between. The CDR3 loop spans 13 amino acids. This CDR3 reads CASSLRAGDTQYF. CDR3 bases: TGTGCCAGCTCTCTGCGGGCTGGAGATACGCAGTATTTT.

This clone was seen more than once but under ten times. The chain links TRBV6-4 to TRBJ1-5; TRBD1 is a possible D gene (5 bases). Germline CDR1 and CDR2: MRHNA and SNTAGT. V lost 5 bases to trimming and J lost 7 bases, with 12 bases between them. The CDR3 length is 13 residues. The CDR3 loop reads CASSWGGRQPQHF. In DNA, the CDR3 is TGTGCCAGCAGTTGGGGGGGTAGGCAGCCCCAGCATTTT.

The chain recombines TRBV6-8 with TRBJ1-1; the match to TRBD1 covers 10 bases. V gave up 10 bases and J gave up 3 bases; unmatched junction bases: 11. The CDR3 sequence is 15 residues long. Per the germline V gene, CDR1 is MNHGY and CDR2 is SAAAGT. This CDR3 reads CAINRQGAKDTEAFF. As DNA, the CDR3 is TGTGCCATCAATCGACAGGGGGCGAAGGACACTGAAGCTTTCTTT.

In its sample, this clone was seen a few times. This sequence joins TRBV6-8 and TRBJ2-3; 9 bases are shared with TRBD2. The CDR3 has 15 residues. The germline gives CDR1 MNHGY, CDR2 SAAAGT. J gave up 0 bases and V 5 bases, and 3 bases lay outside the gene matches. CDR3 protein: CASSDGLASTDTQYF. The CDR3, as DNA: TGTGCCAGCAGTGACGGACTAGCGAGCACAGATACGCAGTATTTT.

Judged by abundance, this clone is medium-sized (0.01 to 0.1%). This chain uses TRBV9 with TRBJ2-1; weak D call: TRBD1 (5 bases). Trimming shortened V by 5 bases and J by 6 bases, and 18 bases separated the two germline ends. Germline-derived CDR1 and CDR2 are SGDLS and YYNGEE. The CDR3 has 15 amino acids. The CDR3 nucleotides read TGTGCCAGCAGTGTGGGGCAGGGCCCTTTCAATGAGCAGTTCTTC. Protein: CASSVGQGPFNEQFF. Based on the CDR3 plus reference TRBV9 and TRBJ2-1, the full variable domain is DSGVTQTPKHLITATGQRVTLRCSPRSGDLSVYWYQQSLDQGLQFLIQYYNGEERAKGNILERFSAQQFPDLHSELNLSSLELGDSALYFCASSVGQGPFNEQFFGPGTRLTVL.

V gene TRBV11-3 combines with J gene TRBJ2-2; 16 bases fit TRBD2. The CDR3 loop spans 18 amino acids. Germline CDR1 reads SGHNT; CDR2 reads YENEEA. V shed 5 bases and J 5 bases; nucleotides not matched to a gene: 8. The chain's CDR3 is CASSGGLAGGPRTGELFF. The CDR3 bases are TGTGCCAGCAGCGGGGGACTAGCGGGAGGGCCAAGGACCGGGGAGCTGTTTTTT.

The rearrangement uses TRBV28 and TRBJ1-4; D may be TRBD1 (6 bases). V lost 8 bases and J lost 3, with 16 bases in between. This CDR3 has 15 residues. Germline V lookup: CDR1 MDHEN, CDR2 SYDVKM. The CDR3 nucleotides read TGTGCCAGCGCCATCCAGGGGTTGGCTAATGAAAAACTGTTTTTT. It is translated as CASAIQGLANEKLFF. Supplemented by reference TRBV28 and TRBJ1-4, the full variable domain reads DVKVTQSSRYLVKRTGEKVFLECVQDMDHENMFWYRQDPGLGLRLIYFSYDVKMKEKGDIPEGYSVSREKKERFSLILESASTNQTSMYLCASAIQGLANEKLFFGSGTQLSVL.

The chain has TRBV6-8 and TRBJ2-1, with 11 bases fitting TRBD2. The CDR3 runs 18 residues. V lost 0 bases, J lost 5 bases, and 9 bases stayed unmatched. Germline CDR1 and CDR2: MNHGY and SAAAGT. In DNA form, the CDR3 reads TGTGCCAGCAGTTACTCGAGCTCGGTAGCGGGAGGGAACAATGAGCAGTTCTTC. Protein: CASSYSSSVAGGNNEQFF.

This clone was seen only a few times. The chain recombines TRBV6-8 with TRBJ1-1, with D possibly being TRBD1 (6 bases). Trimming pared 6 bases from V and 6 bases from J, leaving 14 bases between. The CDR3 sequence is 13 residues long. The germline V gene has CDR1 MNHGY and CDR2 SAAAGT. CDR3 residues: CASRQGDLPEAFF. CDR3 coding DNA: TGTGCCAGCAGACAGGGAGACCTCCCTGAAGCTTTCTTT.

This sequence joins TRBV6-7 and TRBJ2-7; tentatively, D is TRBD1 (5 bases). TRBV6-7 is assigned to the ORF class and has an uncertain function. The germline V and J ends were trimmed by 2 bases and 4 bases, with 15 bases remaining between them. The CDR3 loop spans 15 amino acids. The CDR3 nucleotides read TGTGCCAGCAGTTACCCGGACACCGGAACGTACGAGCAGTACTTC. Its protein is CASSYPDTGTYEQYF.

Sample share makes this clone medium-sized. CDR3 protein: CASSLTPGGRNTEAFF. In DNA, the CDR3 is TGTGCCAGCAGCCTAACTCCGGGCGGAAGGAACACTGAAGCTTTCTTT. This chain links TRBV11-3 with TRBJ1-1; no firm D call. In germline, CDR1 is SGHNT, CDR2 YENEEA. This CDR3 contains 16 residues. Trimming took 5 bases from V and 1 from J, leaving 17 bases between them.

The J gene is TRBJ2-2, the V gene TRBV11-3; 9 bases match TRBD2. The V and J ends lost 4 bases and 6 bases, in that order; junction bases with no gene match: 6. In germline, CDR1 is SGHNT, CDR2 YENEEA. The length of the CDR3 is 15 residues. Written as DNA, the CDR3 is TGTGCCAGCAGCTCTAGCGGGGTGACGGCCGGGGAGCTGTTTTTT. It encodes CASSSSGVTAGELFF.

This chain uses TRBV15 with TRBJ1-4; possibly TRBD1 for D (5 bases). Per the germline V gene, CDR1 is LNHNV and CDR2 is YYDKDF (reference sequence). The CDR3 totals 16 residues. Trimming pared 1 base from V and 5 bases from J, leaving 14 bases between. In DNA, the CDR3 is TGTGCCACCAGCAGAGCCTATGGGGGGGGGAATGAAAAACTGTTTTTT. Amino acid sequence: CATSRAYGGGNEKLFF.

The chain recombines TRBV29-1 with TRBJ2-7; 8 bases agree with TRBD1. The J segment lost 5 bases and the V segment lost 2 bases, leaving 2 bases of the junction unmatched. CDR1 is SQVTM, CDR2 ANQGSEA, per germline. This CDR3 is built from 12 residues. CDR3 bases: TGCAGCGTTGAACGGACAGGGAACGAGCAGTACTTC. Translating it yields CSVERTGNEQYF.